There are a few counts of the clone carrying this T cell receptor (beta chain). Its antigen is not identified. This sample is part of a study of CD8 T cells in ankylosing spondylitis. Study-level points and caveats: Disease-linked clones proved CD8+ and comparatively uncommon in peripheral blood. Matched synovial fluid from ankylosing spondylitis patients was reported to be enriched for disease-linked clones. Some motif variants had been reported before (in reactive arthritis synovial fluid and blood).

Construction of TCR beta libraries was performed using quantitative 5'-RACE with molecular barcodes. MiXCR was run by TCRdb on the 5' RACE reads, yielding one entry per CDR3 protein. The sample contains about 240,000 distinct CDR3 sequences, 8.6% of which appear only once. Germline assignment: CDR1 SGHTA and CDR2 FQGNSA. V gave up 5 bases and J gave up 6 bases; unmatched junction bases: 8. This CDR3 comprises 14 residues. The source of this sequence is a male donor with ankylosing spondylitis or in good health (not recorded which). Source material: blood, either unsorted or a sorted T cell fraction (not recorded which). The V and J genes are TRBV7-2 and TRBJ2-3; 7 nucleotides match TRBD2. The CDR3 DNA is TGTGCCAGCAGCACCTGGGAGGGATCGGATACGCAGTATTTT. This gives the protein CASSTWEGSDTQYF.